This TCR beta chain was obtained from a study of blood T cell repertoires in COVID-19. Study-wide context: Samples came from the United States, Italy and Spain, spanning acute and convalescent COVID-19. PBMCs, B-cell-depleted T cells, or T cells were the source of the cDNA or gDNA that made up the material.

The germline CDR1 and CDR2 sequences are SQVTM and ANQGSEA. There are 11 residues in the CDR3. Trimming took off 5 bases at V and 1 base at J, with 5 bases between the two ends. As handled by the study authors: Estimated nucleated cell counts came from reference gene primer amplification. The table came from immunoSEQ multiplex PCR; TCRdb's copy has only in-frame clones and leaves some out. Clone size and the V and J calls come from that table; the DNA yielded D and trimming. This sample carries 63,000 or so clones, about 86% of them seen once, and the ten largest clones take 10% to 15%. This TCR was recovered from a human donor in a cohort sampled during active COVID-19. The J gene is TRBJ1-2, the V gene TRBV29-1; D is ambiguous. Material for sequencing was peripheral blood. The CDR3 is CSVPINYGYTF. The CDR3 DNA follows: TGCAGCGTTCCAATTAACTATGGCTACACCTTC.